The present T cell receptor beta chain was sequenced within a study of cytomegalovirus exposure and HLA in healthy donors. Findings and limits, study-wide: The majority of TCR sequences were rare, yet some public TCRs appeared in many donors. An assumption of roughly uniform sequencing depth across donors underlay the presence/absence analyses. A later analysis found most CMV-associated TCR beta chains apparently HLA-restricted. A further, later analysis showed that HLA-associated TCR beta chains (compared with equally common others) were more clonally expanded.

Germline V gene data show CDR1 as SGHAT and CDR2 as FQNNGV. The CDR3 runs to 14 residues. The V end was cut by 3 bases, the J end by 4 bases, with 12 bases between. PCR employed 60 Vbeta and 13 Jbeta primers. Sequencing used immunoSEQ multiplex PCR; TCRdb keeps in-frame clones, though not all of them. The table lists around 130,000 clones. For this clone: Its specificity is unknown.

This chain links TRBV11-2 with TRBJ1-1, with D tentatively TRBD1 (5 bases). The sample consisted of PBMCs. The clonotype was recovered from a woman aged 60-75 years in good health and CMV-seronegative. As DNA, the CDR3 is TGTGCCAGCAGCTTCGGTGACAGAATCACTGAAGCTTTCTTT. Protein: CASSFGDRITEAFF.